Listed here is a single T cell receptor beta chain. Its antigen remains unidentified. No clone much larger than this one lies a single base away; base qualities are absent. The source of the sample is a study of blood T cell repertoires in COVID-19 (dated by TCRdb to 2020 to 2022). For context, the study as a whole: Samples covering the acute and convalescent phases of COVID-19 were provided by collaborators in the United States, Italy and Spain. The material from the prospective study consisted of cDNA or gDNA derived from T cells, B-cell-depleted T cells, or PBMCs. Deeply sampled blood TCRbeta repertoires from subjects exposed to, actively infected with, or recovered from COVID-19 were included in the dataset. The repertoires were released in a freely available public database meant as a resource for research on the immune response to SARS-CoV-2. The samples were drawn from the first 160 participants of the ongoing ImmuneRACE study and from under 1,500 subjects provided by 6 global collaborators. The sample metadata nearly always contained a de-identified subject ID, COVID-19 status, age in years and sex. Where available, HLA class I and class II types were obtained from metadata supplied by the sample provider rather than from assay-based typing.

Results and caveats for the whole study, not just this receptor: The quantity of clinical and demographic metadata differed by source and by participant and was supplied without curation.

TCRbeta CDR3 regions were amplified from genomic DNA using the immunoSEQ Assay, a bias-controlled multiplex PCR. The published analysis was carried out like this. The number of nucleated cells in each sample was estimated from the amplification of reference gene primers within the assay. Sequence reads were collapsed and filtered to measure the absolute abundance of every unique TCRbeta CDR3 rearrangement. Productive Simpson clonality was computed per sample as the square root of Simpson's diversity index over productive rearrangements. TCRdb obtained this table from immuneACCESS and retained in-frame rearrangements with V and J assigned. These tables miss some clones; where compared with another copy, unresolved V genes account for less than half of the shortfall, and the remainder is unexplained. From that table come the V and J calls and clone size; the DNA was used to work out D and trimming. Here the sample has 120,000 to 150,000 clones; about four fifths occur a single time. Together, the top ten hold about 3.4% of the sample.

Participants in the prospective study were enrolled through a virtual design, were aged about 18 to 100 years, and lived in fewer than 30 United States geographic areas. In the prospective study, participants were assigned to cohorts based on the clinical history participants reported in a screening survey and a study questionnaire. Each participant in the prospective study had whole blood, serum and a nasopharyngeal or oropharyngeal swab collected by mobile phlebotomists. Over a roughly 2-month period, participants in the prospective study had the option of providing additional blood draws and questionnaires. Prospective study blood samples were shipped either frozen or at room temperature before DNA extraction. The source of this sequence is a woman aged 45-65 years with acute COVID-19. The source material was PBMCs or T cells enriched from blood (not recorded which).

CDR3 protein: CASSLAAGLPQETQYF. The DNA sequence is given as TGTGCCAGCAGCTTAGCGGCTGGACTACCCCAAGAGACCCAGTACTTC. The rearranged segments are TRBV7-6 and TRBJ2-5, and perhaps TRBD2 as D gene, on 6 matching bases. There are 16 amino acids in the CDR3, from cysteine to phenylalanine inclusive. The sequence is cut down to CDR3 DNA, 48 bases in frame from base 1. The germline V gene encodes CDR1 SGHVS and CDR2 FNYEAQ. V is reduced by 0 bases and J by 1 base, leaving a spacing of 12 bases between them.